This TCR beta chain emerged from a study of blood T cells in healthy people across ages. At the level of the study: T cells yielded about one barcoded beta molecule per two cells through template switching.

V was trimmed by 1 base and J by 5 bases, leaving 17 bases between them. In germline, CDR1 is DFQATT, CDR2 SNEGSKA (reference sequence). This CDR3 is 15 amino acids long. This clonotype was seen only a few times. Its target is not known. Study-wide findings and caveats: It was held that diversity estimates obtained from one million T cells represented underestimates. The percentage of naive T cells correlated strongly with TCR beta diversity.

A second about 6 to 11 cycle PCR used barcoded and J-beta primers. A template-switch adaptor with 12 random nucleotides tagged each cDNA molecule. TCRdb analysed the 5' RACE reads with MiXCR anew, one entry per CDR3 protein. Among nearly 800,000 distinct CDR3 sequences, just over 55% were seen once, and the ten largest hold 20% to 30%. The sequenced sample was blood. This sequence originates from a man aged 40-50 years in good health. This chain connects TRBV20-1 to TRBJ2-5, with D maybe TRBD1 (6 bases). The CDR3 region is CSARVSGHSSETQYF. In DNA, the CDR3 is TGCAGTGCTAGAGTTTCGGGACATTCATCGGAGACCCAGTACTTC.